Below, one T cell receptor (beta chain) is given with its context. Authors' data handling: Reference gene primer amplification yielded estimated nucleated cell counts. Clones were read by immunoSEQ multiplex PCR, and TCRdb kept only the in-frame ones, dropping some. The D gene and trimming were derived from the DNA, and the V and J assignments and clone size from that table. The sample contains a few hundred thousand clones, about 86% of which appear only once. The sample comes from a study of blood T cell repertoires in COVID-19. On the study more broadly: Samples came from the United States, Italy and Spain, spanning acute and convalescent COVID-19. T cells, B-cell-depleted T cells, or PBMCs supplied cDNA or gDNA.

In Cohort 3, a recovered donor had either two negative PCRs, clearance, or symptom resolution. Germline CDR1 SGHTS, CDR2 YDEGEE. Trimming took off 4 bases at V and 10 bases at J, with 18 bases between the two ends. This CDR3 region has 15 residues. The origin of this receptor is a woman aged 50 to 65 who had recovered from COVID-19. The chain is built from TRBV5-8 and TRBJ1-6; tentatively, D is TRBD1 (6 bases). The source material was PBMCs or T cells enriched from blood (not recorded which). CDR3 sequence reads: CASSLPGTYGSPLHF. CDR3 sequence (DNA): TGTGCCAGCAGCCTACCCGGGACATATGGATCACCCCTCCACTTT.